Listed here are 5 T cell receptor beta chains from one sample, sequenced in a study of Graves' ophthalmopathy and Graves' hyperthyroidism. Scientists amplified the TCR beta CDR3 regions from RNA transcripts. The library came from an HTBI-primed first-round RT-PCR and a second-round multiplex PCR. MiXCR, applied by TCRdb to the multiplex PCR reads, yields one record per CDR3 protein. The sample holds almost 400,000 distinct CDR3 sequences, about 17% seen once. Sequenced material: peripheral blood. Receptors were obtained from a woman in her late teens or twenties with Graves' ophthalmopathy.

This clonotype showed up many times. J is TRBJ2-2 and V is TRBV25-1; 8 bases fit TRBD1. V shed 6 bases and J 0 bases; nucleotides not matched to a gene: 3. The CDR3 spans 15 residues. Germline CDR1 reads MGHDK; CDR2 reads SYGVNS. CDR3 loop: CASRQGDTNTGELFF. Written as DNA, the CDR3 is TGTGCCAGCAGACAGGGGGATACGAACACCGGGGAGCTGTTTTTT.

Ten or more counts support this clonotype. DNA for the CDR3: TGTGCCAGCAGTTTAGGACAGGGGGTACAAGAGACCCAGTACTTC. It yields the protein CASSLGQGVQETQYF. This chain links TRBV12-3 or TRBV12-4 with TRBJ2-5; TRBD1 aligns across 9 bases. V lost 1 base to trimming and J lost 2 bases; unmatched junction nucleotides: 2. The CDR3 length is 15 residues.

This clonotype was detected ten times or more. The chain is built from TRBV20-1 and TRBJ1-3; D remains unclear. CDR3 length: 14 residues. Trimming stripped 2 bases from V and 0 bases from J, with 8 bases between. Germline loops: CDR1 DFQATT, CDR2 SNEGSKA (reference sequence). CDR3 bases: TGCAGTGCTAGACCGGGAGTCTCTGGAAACACCATATATTTT. This sequence encodes CSARPGVSGNTIYF.

This clonotype was detected ten times or more. The CDR3 region is CAWSGVGGAAYEQYF. Here the CDR3 DNA reads TGTGCCTGGAGTGGGGTTGGGGGGGCAGCCTACGAGCAGTACTTC. The rearrangement links TRBV30 to TRBJ2-7; D possibly corresponds to TRBD2 (7 bases). Per the germline V gene, CDR1 is GTSNPN and CDR2 is SVGIG (reference sequence). Trimming stripped 1 base from V and 2 bases from J, with 15 bases between. The CDR3 consists of 15 residues.

This clonotype was seen only a few times. This rearrangement joins TRBV9 to TRBJ2-2, with D perhaps assigned TRBD1 or TRBD2 (5 bases each). Deletions cut 0 bases from V and 5 bases from J, with 8 bases between. The CDR3 extends over 14 amino acids. Germline V gene lookup returns CDR1 SGDLS and CDR2 YYNGEE. The CDR3, as DNA: TGTGCCAGCAGCGTAGTTTGGGGGACCGGGGAGCTGTTTTTT. It specifies CASSVVWGTGELFF. The full variable domain, completed using reference TRBV9 and TRBJ2-2, is DSGVTQTPKHLITATGQRVTLRCSPRSGDLSVYWYQQSLDQGLQFLIQYYNGEERAKGNILERFSAQQFPDLHSELNLSSLELGDSALYFCASSVVWGTGELFFGEGSRLTVL.